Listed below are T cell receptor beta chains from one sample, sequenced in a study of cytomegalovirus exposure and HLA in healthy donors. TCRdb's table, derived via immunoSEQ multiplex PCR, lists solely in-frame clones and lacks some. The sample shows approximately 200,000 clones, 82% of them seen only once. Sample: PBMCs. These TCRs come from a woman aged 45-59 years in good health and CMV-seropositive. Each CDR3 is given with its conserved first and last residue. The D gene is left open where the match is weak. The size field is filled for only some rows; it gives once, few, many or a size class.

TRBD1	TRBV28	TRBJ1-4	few	CASSTRTGVREKLFF	TGTGCCAGCAGTACCCGGACAGGCGTGAGGGAAAAACTGTTTTTT
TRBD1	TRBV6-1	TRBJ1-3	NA	CASSSRTGAGSTIYF	TGTGCCAGCAGTTCCCGGACAGGGGCCGGAAGCACCATATATTTT
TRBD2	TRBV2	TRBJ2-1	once	CASGNGGARNEQFF	TGTGCCAGCGGGAACGGGGGGGCCCGCAATGAGCAGTTCTTC
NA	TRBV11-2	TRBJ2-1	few	CASSHGSSYNEQFF	TGTGCCAGCAGCCACGGGAGCTCCTACAATGAGCAGTTCTTC
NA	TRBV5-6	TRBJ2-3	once	CASSLVGGGASDTQYF	TGTGCCAGCAGCCTCGTAGGAGGGGGGGCCTCAGATACGCAGTATTTT
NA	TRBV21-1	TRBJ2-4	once	CASSNYRGSRAKNSQYF	TGTGCCAGCAGCAATTACAGGGGATCAAGGGCCAAAAACAGTCAGTACTTC
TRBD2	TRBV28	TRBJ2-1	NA	CASSLPGLAFNEQFF	TGTGCCAGCAGTTTGCCGGGACTAGCGTTTAATGAGCAGTTCTTC
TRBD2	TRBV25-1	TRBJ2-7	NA	CASSDPGTSGSRRQYF	TGTGCCAGCAGTGATCCCGGGACTAGCGGGAGCCGAAGGCAGTACTTC
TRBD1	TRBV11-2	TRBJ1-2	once	CASSYGTGGWQNYGYTF	TGTGCCAGCAGCTACGGGACAGGAGGGTGGCAAAACTATGGCTACACCTTC
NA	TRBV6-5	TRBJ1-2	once	CASNPLGRGGGYTF	TGTGCCAGCAATCCCTTGGGGAGGGGAGGAGGCTACACCTTC
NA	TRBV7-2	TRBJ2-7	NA	CASSPNVGLLPEEQYF	TGTGCCAGCAGCCCCAATGTAGGACTGCTCCCTGAGGAGCAGTACTTC
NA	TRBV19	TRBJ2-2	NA	CASSVLQRLFF	TGTGCCAGTAGTGTTTTACAGAGGCTGTTTTTT
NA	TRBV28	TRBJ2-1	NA	CASSFSTGEAGAIGEQFF	TGTGCCAGCAGTTTCTCCACAGGGGAAGCGGGAGCTATTGGTGAGCAGTTCTTC
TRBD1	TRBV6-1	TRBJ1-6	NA	CASSADRRRNSPLHF	TGTGCCAGCAGTGCGGACAGGAGAAGGAATTCACCCCTCCACTTT
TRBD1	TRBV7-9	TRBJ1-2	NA	CSSSPTGEVANYGYTF	TGTTCCAGCAGCCCGACAGGGGAAGTAGCTAACTATGGCTACACCTTC
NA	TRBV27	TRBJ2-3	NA	CASSLLGVMTDTQYF	TGTGCCAGCAGTTTACTAGGAGTTATGACAGATACGCAGTATTTT
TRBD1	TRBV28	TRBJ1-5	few	CASSYRGQGRQPQHF	TGTGCCAGCAGTTACCGAGGACAGGGCCGTCAGCCCCAGCATTTT
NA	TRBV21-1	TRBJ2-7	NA	CASSISSYEQYF	TGTGCCAGCAGCATCAGTTCCTACGAGCAGTACTTC
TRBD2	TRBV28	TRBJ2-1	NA	CASSSPRTSGRYQFFYNEQFF	TGTGCCAGCAGTTCCCCCCGGACTAGCGGGAGATATCAGTTCTTCTACAATGAGCAGTTCTTC
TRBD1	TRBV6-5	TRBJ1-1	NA	CASRSQGDTEAFF	TGTGCCAGCAGGTCCCAGGGGGACACTGAAGCTTTCTTT
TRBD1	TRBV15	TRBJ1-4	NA	CATRAGDRAFSNEKLFF	TGTGCCACCCGAGCGGGGGACAGAGCCTTTTCTAATGAAAAACTGTTTTTT
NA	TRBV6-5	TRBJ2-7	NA	CAAGTPSYEQYF	TGTGCCGCCGGGACACCATCCTACGAGCAGTACTTC
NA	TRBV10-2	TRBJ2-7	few	CASSEISRVEQYF	TGCGCCAGCAGTGAGATTTCCAGGGTGGAGCAGTACTTC
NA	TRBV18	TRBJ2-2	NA	CASSPRGAELTRTGELFF	TGTGCCAGCTCACCGCGTGGAGCCGAACTAACGAGGACCGGGGAGCTGTTTTTT
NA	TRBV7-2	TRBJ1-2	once	CASSQRHRQEYYGYTF	TGTGCCAGCAGCCAAAGACACAGACAGGAGTACTATGGCTACACCTTC
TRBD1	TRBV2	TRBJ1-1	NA	CATSGQGWGNTEAFF	TGTGCCACCTCAGGACAGGGATGGGGAAACACTGAAGCTTTCTTT
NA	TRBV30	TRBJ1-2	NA	CAWRFAGGASHGYTF	TGTGCCTGGAGGTTTGCGGGGGGCGCGAGTCACGGCTACACCTTC
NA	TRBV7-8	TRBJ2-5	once	CASSPARVGETQYF	TGTGCCAGCAGCCCTGCGAGGGTTGGAGAGACCCAGTACTTC
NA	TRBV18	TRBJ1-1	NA	CASSPQRDDTEAFF	TGTGCCAGCTCACCACAGAGGGATGACACTGAAGCTTTCTTT
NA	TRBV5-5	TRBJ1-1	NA	CASSLRGGTEAFF	TGTGCCAGCAGCTTGCGGGGGGGGACTGAAGCTTTCTTT
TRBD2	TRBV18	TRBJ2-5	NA	CASSPREGIETQYF	TGTGCCAGCTCACCACGGGAGGGGATAGAGACCCAGTACTTC
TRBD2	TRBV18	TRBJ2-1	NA	CASSHTSVVNEQFF	TGTGCCAGCTCACACACTAGCGTCGTCAATGAGCAGTTCTTC
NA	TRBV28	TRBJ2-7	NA	CASSFARQVWYEQYF	TGTGCCAGCAGTTTCGCCCGACAGGTTTGGTACGAGCAGTACTTC
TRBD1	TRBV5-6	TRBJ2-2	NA	CASSSPDRGIPGELFF	TGTGCCAGCAGCTCCCCGGACAGGGGAATCCCCGGGGAGCTGTTTTTT
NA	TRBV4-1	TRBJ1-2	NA	CASSQEFPISRGGYTF	TGCGCCAGCAGCCAAGAATTTCCAATAAGTCGGGGTGGCTACACCTTC
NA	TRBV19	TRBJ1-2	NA	CASSTGENYGYTF	TGTGCCAGTAGTACCGGGGAGAACTATGGCTACACCTTC
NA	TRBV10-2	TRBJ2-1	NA	CASSEAEPNEQFF	TGCGCCAGCAGTGAAGCCGAGCCCAATGAGCAGTTCTTC
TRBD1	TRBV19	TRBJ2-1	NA	CATNRGTSSYNEQFF	TGTGCCACAAACAGGGGTACGAGCTCCTACAATGAGCAGTTCTTC